The rows below give T cell receptor beta chains drawn from one sample of a study of blood T cell repertoires in COVID-19. Using immunoSEQ multiplex PCR, the repertoire was profiled, and TCRdb retains in-frame clones only, with some absent. The table records about 35,000 clones, about 89% of them present only once. Sequencing was performed on peripheral blood. The receptors here all came from a man between 50 and 59 years old with active COVID-19. Both conserved end residues are part of each CDR3. A D gene is named only where the DNA matches it firmly. Expanded clones are given a class, and other clones once, few, many or no size at all.

j_call d_call clone_size v_call cdr3_aa cdr3_nt
TRBJ1-2 - - TRBV19 CASSTQGNYGYTF TGTGCCAGTAGTACCCAGGGTAACTATGGCTACACCTTC
TRBJ2-3 - - TRBV9 CASSPSLVADTQYF TGTGCCAGCAGCCCTAGTTTGGTGGCAGATACGCAGTATTTT
TRBJ2-3 - few TRBV2 CASNSGTDTQYF TGTGCCAGCAACTCGGGGACAGATACGCAGTATTTT
TRBJ2-2 - - TRBV4-2 CASSQERSNTGELFF TGTGCCAGCAGCCAAGAGCGGTCGAACACCGGGGAGCTGTTTTTT
TRBJ2-3 TRBD1 - TRBV19 CASRTRQGIEHTDTQYF TGTGCCAGTAGAACCCGACAGGGAATCGAACACACAGATACGCAGTATTTT
TRBJ1-1 - - TRBV9 CASSPRGRSNTEAFF TGTGCCAGCAGCCCCCGAGGTAGGTCGAACACTGAAGCTTTCTTT
TRBJ2-7 TRBD1 - TRBV2 CASRLDRGSEQYF TGTGCCAGCAGACTGGACAGGGGGAGCGAGCAGTACTTC
TRBJ2-1 - - TRBV6-1 CASSEASGRSYNEQFF TGTGCCAGCAGTGAAGCTTCGGGAAGATCCTACAATGAGCAGTTCTTC
TRBJ1-1 - - TRBV28 CASSSGHMNTEAFF TGTGCCAGCAGTTCCGGACATATGAACACTGAAGCTTTCTTT
TRBJ1-1 TRBD1 - TRBV7-3 CASSLTLLGGSNTEAFF TGTGCCAGCAGCTTAACGTTATTAGGGGGCTCGAACACTGAAGCTTTCTTT
TRBJ2-5 - - TRBV5-1 CASSPQAVRQETQYF TGCGCCAGCAGCCCTCAAGCAGTGCGGCAAGAGACCCAGTACTTC
TRBJ2-1 TRBD2 - TRBV19 CASSILRRDPSGGEQFF TGTGCCAGTAGTATCCTAAGAAGAGATCCTAGCGGGGGTGAGCAGTTCTTC
TRBJ1-4 TRBD1 - TRBV12-5 CASGPPQGQKLFF TGTGCTAGTGGGCCACCACAGGGGCAAAAACTGTTTTTT
TRBJ2-7 - once TRBV4-1 CASSRRVTSYEQYF TGCGCCAGCAGCCGCAGGGTTACCTCCTACGAGCAGTACTTC
TRBJ2-1 TRBD2 - TRBV10-3 CAISESPRGGSNYEQFF TGTGCCATCAGTGAGTCCCCTCGCGGGGGGTCTAATTATGAGCAGTTCTTC
TRBJ1-2 - - TRBV4-1 CASSQDSTNYGYTF TGCGCCAGCAGCCAAGATTCCACAAACTATGGCTACACCTTC
TRBJ1-2 - - TRBV7-9 CASSEDQGYGYTF TGTGCCAGCAGCGAAGATCAGGGCTATGGCTACACCTTC
TRBJ2-3 - - TRBV2 CASSPQNPDTQYF TGTGCCAGCAGCCCCCAAAATCCCGATACGCAGTATTTT
TRBJ2-3 - - TRBV29-1 CSHMGPTSNLGDTQYF TGCAGCCACATGGGGCCCACCTCCAACCTGGGAGATACGCAGTATTTT
TRBJ2-5 TRBD1 - TRBV11-1 CASSQGVPQETQYF TGTGCCAGCAGCCAGGGGGTACCCCAAGAGACCCAGTACTTC